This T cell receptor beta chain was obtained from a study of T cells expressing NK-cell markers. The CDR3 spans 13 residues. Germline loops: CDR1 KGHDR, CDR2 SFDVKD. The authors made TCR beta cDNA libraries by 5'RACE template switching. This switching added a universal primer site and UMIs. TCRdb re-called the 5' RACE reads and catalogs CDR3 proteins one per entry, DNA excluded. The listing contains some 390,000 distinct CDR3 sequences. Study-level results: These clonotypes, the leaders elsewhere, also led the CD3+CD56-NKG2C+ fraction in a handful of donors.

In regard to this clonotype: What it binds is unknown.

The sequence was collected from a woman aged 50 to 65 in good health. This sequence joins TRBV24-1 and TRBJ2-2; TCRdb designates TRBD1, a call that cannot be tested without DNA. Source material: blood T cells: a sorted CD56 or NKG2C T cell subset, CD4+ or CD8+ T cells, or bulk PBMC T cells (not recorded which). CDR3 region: CATSAPGTGELFF.